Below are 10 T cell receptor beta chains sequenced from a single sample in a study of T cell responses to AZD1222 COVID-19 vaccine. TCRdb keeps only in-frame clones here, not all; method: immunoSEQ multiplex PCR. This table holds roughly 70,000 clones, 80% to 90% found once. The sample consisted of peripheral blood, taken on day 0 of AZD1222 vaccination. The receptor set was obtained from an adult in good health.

The CDR3 DNA is TGTGCCAGCAGCAAAGGTGGGCAGAACACTGAAGCTTTCTTT. Translating it yields CASSKGGQNTEAFF. The gene calls are TRBV21-1 and TRBJ1-1; the listed D gene, TRBD1, was not tested against the DNA. TRBV21-1 is a pseudogene. This CDR3 has 14 amino acids.

The CDR3 DNA reads as TGTGCCAGCAGTTTGGGGGGAAGCACAGATACGCAGTATTTT. Translation: CASSLGGSTDTQYF. The rearrangement joins TRBV28 to TRBJ2-3; TRBD2 is a possible D gene (6 bases). V lost 3 bases and J 0 bases, leaving 7 bases between the germline ends. CDR3 length: 14 amino acids. Germline values: CDR1 MDHEN, CDR2 SYDVKM.

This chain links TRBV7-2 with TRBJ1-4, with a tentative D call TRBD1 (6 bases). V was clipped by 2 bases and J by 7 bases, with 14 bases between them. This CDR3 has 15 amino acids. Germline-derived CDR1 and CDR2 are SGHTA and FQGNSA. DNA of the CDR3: TGTGCCAGCAGCTTAAAATTGGGGGGCCCTGAAAAACTGTTTTTT. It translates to CASSLKLGGPEKLFF.

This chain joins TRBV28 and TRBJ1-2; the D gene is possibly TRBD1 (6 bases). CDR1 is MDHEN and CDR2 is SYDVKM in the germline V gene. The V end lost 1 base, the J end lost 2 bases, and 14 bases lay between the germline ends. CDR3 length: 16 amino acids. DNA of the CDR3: TGTGCCAGCAGTTTATATCGGGGAAGGGGGAACTATGGCTACACCTTC. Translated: CASSLYRGRGNYGYTF.

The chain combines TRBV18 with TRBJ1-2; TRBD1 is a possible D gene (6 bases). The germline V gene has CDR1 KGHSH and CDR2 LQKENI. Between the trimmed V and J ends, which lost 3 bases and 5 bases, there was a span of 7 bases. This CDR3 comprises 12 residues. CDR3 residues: CASSPGTYGYTF. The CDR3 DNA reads TGTGCCAGCTCACCGGGGACATATGGCTACACCTTC.

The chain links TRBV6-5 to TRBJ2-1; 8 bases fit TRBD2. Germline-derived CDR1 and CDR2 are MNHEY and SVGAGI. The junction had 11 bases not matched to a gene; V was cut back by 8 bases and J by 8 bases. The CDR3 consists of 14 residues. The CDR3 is CASHGASGLHEQFF. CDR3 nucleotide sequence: TGTGCCAGCCACGGGGCTAGCGGGTTACATGAGCAGTTCTTC.

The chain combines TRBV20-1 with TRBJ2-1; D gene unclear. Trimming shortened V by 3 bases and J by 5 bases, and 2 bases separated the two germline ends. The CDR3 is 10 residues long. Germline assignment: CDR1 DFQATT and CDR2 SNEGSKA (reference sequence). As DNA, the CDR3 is TGCAGTGCTAGGGACAATGAGCAGTTCTTC. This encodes CSARDNEQFF.

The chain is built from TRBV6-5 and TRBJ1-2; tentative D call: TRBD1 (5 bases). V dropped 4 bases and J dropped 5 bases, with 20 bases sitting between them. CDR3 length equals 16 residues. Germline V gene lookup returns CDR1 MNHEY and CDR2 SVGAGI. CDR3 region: CASSFLSAGPRYGYTF. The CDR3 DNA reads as TGTGCCAGCAGTTTTTTGTCGGCAGGGCCTCGTTATGGCTACACCTTC.

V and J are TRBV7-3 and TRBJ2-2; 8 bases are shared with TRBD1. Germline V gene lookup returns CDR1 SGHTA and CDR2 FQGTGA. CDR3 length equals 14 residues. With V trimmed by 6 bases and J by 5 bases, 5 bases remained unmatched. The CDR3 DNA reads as TGTGCCAGCAGTCGACAGGGGTCGACCGGGGAGCTGTTTTTT. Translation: CASSRQGSTGELFF.

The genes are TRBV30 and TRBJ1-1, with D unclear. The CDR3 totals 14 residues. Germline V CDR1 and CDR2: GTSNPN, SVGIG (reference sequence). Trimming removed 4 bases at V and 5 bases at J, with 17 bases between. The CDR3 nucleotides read TGTGCCTGGAACCGACTGCCATTGGGGACTGAAGCTTTCTTT. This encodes CAWNRLPLGTEAFF.